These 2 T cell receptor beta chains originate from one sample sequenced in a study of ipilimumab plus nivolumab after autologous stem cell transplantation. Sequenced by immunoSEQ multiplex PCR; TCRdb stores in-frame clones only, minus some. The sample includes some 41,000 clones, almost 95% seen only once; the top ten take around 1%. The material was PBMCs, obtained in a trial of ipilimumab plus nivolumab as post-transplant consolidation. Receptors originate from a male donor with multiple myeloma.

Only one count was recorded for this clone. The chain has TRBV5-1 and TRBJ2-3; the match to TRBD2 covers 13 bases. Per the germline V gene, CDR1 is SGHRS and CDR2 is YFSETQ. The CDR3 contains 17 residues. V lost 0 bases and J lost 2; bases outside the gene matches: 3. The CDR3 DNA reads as TGCGCCAGCAGCTTGGGGGGACTAGCGGGGACCACAGATACGCAGTATTTT. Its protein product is CASSLGGLAGTTDTQYF.

This CDR3 reads CASSLRVQNEQFF. CDR3 bases: TGTGCCAGCAGCTTAAGGGTCCAAAATGAGCAGTTCTTC. The V call is TRBV7-9, the J call TRBJ2-1; D is unclear. Trimming took off 2 bases at V and 7 bases at J, with 9 bases between the two ends. The CDR3 spans 13 residues. Per the germline V gene, CDR1 is SEHNR and CDR2 is FQNEAQ (reference sequence).